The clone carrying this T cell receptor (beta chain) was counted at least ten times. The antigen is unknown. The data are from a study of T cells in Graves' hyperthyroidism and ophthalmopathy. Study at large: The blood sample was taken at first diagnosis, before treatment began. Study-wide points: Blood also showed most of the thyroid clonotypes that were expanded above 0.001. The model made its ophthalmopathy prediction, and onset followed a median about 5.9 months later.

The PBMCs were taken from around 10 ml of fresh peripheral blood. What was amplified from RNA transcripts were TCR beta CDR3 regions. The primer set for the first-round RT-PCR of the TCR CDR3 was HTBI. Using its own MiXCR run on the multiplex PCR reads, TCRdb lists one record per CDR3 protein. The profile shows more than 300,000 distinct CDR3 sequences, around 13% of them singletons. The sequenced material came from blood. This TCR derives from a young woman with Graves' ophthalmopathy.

CDR3 in amino acids: CASSYRASGGEQFF. The CDR3 nucleotides are TGTGCCAGCAGTTACCGCGCTAGCGGGGGTGAGCAGTTCTTC. This rearrangement joins TRBV6-2 or TRBV6-3 to TRBJ2-1; 10 bases line up with TRBD2. Germline assignment: CDR1 MNHEY and CDR2 SVGEGT. V shed 2 bases and J 9 bases; nucleotides not matched to a gene: 4. This CDR3 region has 14 residues.